Presented here are 29 T cell receptor beta chains from one specimen sequenced in a study of cytomegalovirus exposure and HLA in healthy donors. A multiplex PCR was run with 60 Vbeta primers and 13 Jbeta primers. Assay used: immunoSEQ multiplex PCR; TCRdb lists only in-frame clones, some missing. The table records around 110,000 clones, about 80% of them present only once. Source material: PBMCs. The receptors shown here come from a man under 40 in good health and CMV-seropositive.

The V and J genes are TRBV28 and TRBJ2-1; 14 bases are shared with TRBD2. This CDR3 contains 18 residues. After removal of 2 bases from V and 4 bases from J, the junction contained 7 bases not matched to a gene. Germline CDR1 is MDHEN and CDR2 is SYDVKM. The CDR3: CASSLLGLAGGTYNEQFF. The CDR3 bases are TGTGCCAGCAGTTTACTTGGACTAGCGGGAGGCACTTACAATGAGCAGTTCTTC.

This chain joins TRBV11-2 and TRBJ2-7; 10 bases fit TRBD2. With V trimmed by 5 bases and J by 5 bases, 12 bases remained unmatched. Germline V gene lookup returns CDR1 SGHAT and CDR2 FQNNGV. This CDR3 comprises 16 residues. The CDR3 loop is CASSPGRQRGGHEQYF. CDR3 sequence (DNA): TGTGCCAGCAGCCCCGGTAGGCAGCGGGGGGGACACGAGCAGTACTTC.

The chain recombines TRBV27 with TRBJ2-3; possibly TRBD1 for D (6 bases). Trimming took 2 bases from V and 4 from J, leaving 19 bases between them. The CDR3 spans 17 residues. In germline, CDR1 is MNHEY, CDR2 SMNVEV (reference sequence). The CDR3 loop is CASSLLGARAHADTQYF. Here the CDR3 DNA reads TGTGCCAGCAGTTTACTGGGGGCGCGAGCGCACGCAGATACGCAGTATTTT.

This clone showed up just a few times. This chain joins TRBV19 and TRBJ2-7; TRBD1 aligns across 9 bases. Trimming at V came to 8 bases and at J to 6 bases, leaving 8 bases not matched to a gene. The CDR3 runs 13 residues. Looked up from germline, CDR1 is LNHDA and CDR2 is SQIVND (reference sequence). The CDR3: CASGGRQGGEQYF. In nucleotides, the CDR3 is TGTGCCAGTGGGGGGAGACAGGGGGGCGAGCAGTACTTC.

V is TRBV10-3 and J is TRBJ1-3, with 9 bases identical to TRBD1. V was clipped by 10 bases and J by 5 bases; unmatched bases: 6. The V gene's germline CDR1 is ENHRY and CDR2 SYGVKD. The CDR3 totals 13 residues. DNA for the CDR3: TGTGCCACGGGACAGGGAACAAGAAACACCATATATTTT. Translation gives CATGQGTRNTIYF.

This chain joins TRBV5-6 and TRBJ2-6; D is undetermined. CDR3 length: 14 residues. Germline-derived CDR1 and CDR2 are SGHDT and YYEEEE. V was pared by 4 bases and J by 1 base, with 6 bases between. In DNA, the CDR3 is TGTGCCAGCAGCCCCCGGTCTGGGGCCAACGTCCTGACTTTC. This gives the protein CASSPRSGANVLTF.

The chain links TRBV7-9 to TRBJ1-4; 7 positions match TRBD1. Trimming cost V 1 base and J 7 bases; bases outside gene matches: 9. Germline V CDR1 and CDR2: SEHNR, FQNEAQ (reference sequence). The CDR3 length is 16 residues. Here the CDR3 DNA reads TGTGCCAGCAGCTTAGGGCTAAGGGGGCAGGGTGAAAAACTGTTTTTT. This gives the protein CASSLGLRGQGEKLFF.

Only a few counts were recorded for this clone. The chain couples TRBV7-2 to TRBJ1-5; a weak D match, TRBD1 (5 bases). This CDR3 comprises 14 residues. CDR1 is SGHTA and CDR2 is FQGNSA in the germline V gene. The ends were cut back, 2 bases at V and 2 bases at J, with 7 bases in the middle. CDR3 DNA: TGTGCCAGCAGCTTAATAGGGGGCAATCAGCCCCAGCATTTT. This codes for CASSLIGGNQPQHF.

This clone was counted a few times. The chain employs TRBV13 and TRBJ1-6; TRBD1 matches at 12 bases. The V and J ends lost 5 bases and 9 bases, in that order; junction bases with no gene match: 8. From germline, CDR1 is PRHDT and CDR2 FYEKMQ (reference sequence). The CDR3 consists of 16 residues. The CDR3 reads CASSLGQGAQSSPLHF. The CDR3 DNA sequence: TGTGCCAGCAGCCTGGGACAGGGGGCGCAAAGTTCACCCCTCCACTTT. Supplemented by reference TRBV13 and TRBJ1-6, the full variable domain reads AAGVIQSPRHLIKEKRETATLKCYPIPRHDTVYWYQQGPGQDPQFLISFYEKMQSDKGSIPDRFSAQQFSDYHSELNMSSLELGDSALYFCASSLGQGAQSSPLHFGNGTRLTVT.

The CDR3 loop reads CASSPQGMDEQFF. In nucleotides, the CDR3 is TGTGCCAGCTCACCCCAGGGAATGGATGAGCAGTTCTTC. J is TRBJ2-1 and V is TRBV18, with a possible D match to TRBD1 (5 bases). Between the trimmed V and J ends, which lost 3 bases and 8 bases, there was a span of 11 bases. Germline loops: CDR1 KGHSH, CDR2 LQKENI. The length of the CDR3 is 13 residues.

The J gene is TRBJ2-5, the V gene TRBV28; 8 bases align to TRBD1. The V gene's germline CDR1 is MDHEN and CDR2 SYDVKM. V gave up 6 bases and J gave up 6 bases; unmatched junction bases: 3. CDR3 size: 12 residues. The CDR3 nucleotides read TGTGCCAGCAGCGGGACAGGAAAGACCCAGTACTTC. Amino acid sequence: CASSGTGKTQYF.

The rearrangement uses TRBV27 and TRBJ1-5; weak D call: TRBD1 (5 bases). CDR1 and CDR2 (germline): MNHEY, SMNVEV (reference sequence). The CDR3 is made up of 20 amino acids. V was clipped by 9 bases and J by 0 bases, with 30 bases between them. The CDR3 loop is CASSSSVGDCISSSNQPQHF. The CDR3 DNA follows: TGTGCCAGTTCGTCCTCCGTAGGGGACTGTATTTCGAGTAGCAATCAGCCCCAGCATTTT.

V is TRBV4-3 and J is TRBJ2-7; 8 bases line up with TRBD1. V shed 2 bases and J 6 bases; nucleotides not matched to a gene: 12. Germline-derived CDR1 and CDR2 are LGHNA and YSLEER. This CDR3 spans 16 amino acids. In nucleotides, the CDR3 is TGCGCCAGCAGCCAATCGACAGGGGCGTTGAGCGCCGAGCAGTACTTC. Its translation: CASSQSTGALSAEQYF.

The V gene is TRBV6-1, the J gene TRBJ1-1; a possible D gene is TRBD1 (6 bases). Looked up from germline, CDR1 is MNHNS and CDR2 is SASEGT. This CDR3 region has 12 residues. With 6 bases removed from V and 4 bases from J, the gap between germline ends came to 9 bases. The chain's CDR3 is CASSQGGTEAFF. CDR3 coding DNA: TGTGCCAGCAGCCAAGGGGGCACTGAAGCTTTCTTT.

The chain couples TRBV11-2 to TRBJ1-4, with D possibly matching TRBD1 (6 bases). This CDR3 contains 15 residues. CDR1 is SGHAT, CDR2 FQNNGV, per germline. The V and J ends lost 4 bases and 0 bases respectively, with 9 bases between them. The CDR3 nucleotides read TGTGCCAGCAGCTCCGGACAGACAACTAATGAAAAACTGTTTTTT. It yields the protein CASSSGQTTNEKLFF.

The chain combines TRBV5-6 with TRBJ2-3; tentative D call: TRBD2 (5 bases). The CDR3 spans 15 residues. Germline lookup yields CDR1 SGHDT and CDR2 YYEEEE. The V end was cut by 3 bases, the J end by 1 base, with 12 bases between. CDR3 sequence: CASSWVEGRTDTQYF. CDR3 sequence (DNA): TGTGCCAGCAGCTGGGTAGAGGGTCGCACAGATACGCAGTATTTT.

This clone was observed a handful of times. J is TRBJ2-5 and V is TRBV11-3; 9 positions match TRBD2. Trimming at V came to 3 bases and at J to 5 bases, leaving 7 bases not matched to a gene. The CDR3 has 15 amino acids. From germline, CDR1 is SGHNT and CDR2 YENEEA. In nucleotides, the CDR3 is TGTGCCAGCAGCTTCTTAGCGGGGGCCGGGGAGACCCAGTACTTC. It yields the protein CASSFLAGAGETQYF.

V is TRBV5-6 and J is TRBJ2-7; D is unresolved. This CDR3 region has 13 residues. CDR1 is SGHDT, CDR2 YYEEEE, per germline. Trimming cost V 1 base and J 3 bases, with 8 bases left between them. CDR3 region: CASSLFRNYEQYF. The CDR3 coding sequence is TGTGCCAGCAGCTTGTTCAGAAACTACGAGCAGTACTTC.

The rearrangement joins TRBV4-2 to TRBJ2-7, with 13 bases fitting TRBD2. The CDR3 length is 16 residues. Germline CDR1 LGHNA, CDR2 YNFKEQ. The junction had 6 bases not matched to a gene; V was cut back by 2 bases and J by 5 bases. The CDR3 protein is CASSQTGLAGADEQYF. CDR3 in DNA: TGTGCCAGCAGCCAAACCGGACTAGCGGGGGCGGACGAGCAGTACTTC.

This chain joins TRBV19 and TRBJ2-3, with D perhaps matching TRBD1 (6 bases). Trimming removed 2 bases at V and 0 bases at J, with 12 bases between. The CDR3 covers 16 residues. CDR1 and CDR2 from the germline V gene are LNHDA and SQIVND (reference sequence). Here the CDR3 reads CASSILGDTSTDTQYF. The CDR3 DNA is TGTGCCAGTAGTATACTCGGGGACACAAGCACAGATACGCAGTATTTT.

V usage is TRBV4-3 and J usage is TRBJ2-1; tentative D call: TRBD1 (5 bases). Germline assignment: CDR1 LGHNA and CDR2 YSLEER. The CDR3 loop spans 15 amino acids. V lost 2 bases, J lost 9 bases, and 17 bases lay in between. Here the CDR3 DNA reads TGCGCCAGCAGCCAATCCCCTTGGGGCCGGTTTGAGCAGTTCTTC. Translated: CASSQSPWGRFEQFF.

This clone was counted a single time. This sequence joins TRBV11-2 and TRBJ1-1; D remains unclear. This CDR3 comprises 14 residues. Per germline, CDR1 SGHAT and CDR2 FQNNGV. V was trimmed by 1 base and J by 1 base, leaving 7 bases between them. Written as DNA, the CDR3 is TGTGCCAGCAGCTTAGCAGGCCCGAACACTGAAGCTTTCTTT. Translating it yields CASSLAGPNTEAFF.

The chain carries TRBV30 and TRBJ1-3; weak D call: TRBD1 (6 bases). This CDR3 spans 14 amino acids. The V and J ends lost 1 base and 6 bases respectively, with 13 bases between them. CDR1 GTSNPN and CDR2 SVGIG come from the germline V gene (reference sequence). CDR3 sequence reads: CAWSEGQGINTIYF. In DNA, the CDR3 is TGTGCCTGGAGTGAGGGGCAGGGGATAAACACCATATATTTT.

The rearrangement joins TRBV19 to TRBJ2-1, with 7 nucleotides matching TRBD1. CDR3 length equals 15 residues. Germline CDR1 reads LNHDA; CDR2 reads SQIVND (reference sequence). Unmatched junction bases numbered 6, after V lost 5 bases and J lost 2 bases. The CDR3: CASSARGLAYNEQFF. CDR3 nucleotides: TGTGCCAGTAGTGCGAGGGGGCTAGCCTACAATGAGCAGTTCTTC.

The V call is TRBV5-5, the J call TRBJ1-2; D unclear. V lost 4 bases to trimming and J lost 1 base, with 11 bases between them. The CDR3 extends over 14 amino acids. Germline assignment: CDR1 SGHKS and CDR2 YYEKEE (reference sequence). This chain's CDR3 is CASSQASNNYGYTF. The CDR3 bases are TGTGCCAGCAGCCAAGCTTCGAATAACTATGGCTACACCTTC. Using reference TRBV5-5 and TRBJ1-2 for the parts outside the CDR3, the full variable domain is DAGVTQSPTHLIKTRGQQVTLRCSPISGHKSVSWYQQVLGQGPQFIFQYYEKEERGRGNFPDRFSARQFPNYSSELNVNALLLGDSALYLCASSQASNNYGYTFGSGTRLTVV.

This clone showed up just a few times. The CDR3 region has the DNA TGTGCCAGCAGCTTGGCTCTGGCCCAAGAGACCCAGTACTTC. It encodes CASSLALAQETQYF. The gene calls are TRBV5-6 and TRBJ2-5, with D uncertain. The length of the CDR3 is 14 residues. Between the trimmed V and J ends, which lost 0 bases and 1 base, there was a span of 7 bases. The germline V gene encodes CDR1 SGHDT and CDR2 YYEEEE.

V usage is TRBV5-6 and J usage is TRBJ2-7; no clear D. CDR1 and CDR2 (germline): SGHDT, YYEEEE. The CDR3 covers 13 residues. The germline V and J ends were trimmed by 0 bases and 3 bases, with 7 bases remaining between them. For the CDR3, the DNA is TGTGCCAGCAGCTTGGTACAGTACTACGAGCAGTACTTC. Translation: CASSLVQYYEQYF.

The chain carries TRBV5-1 and TRBJ2-7; the D gene is possibly TRBD2 (5 bases). The length of the CDR3 is 15 residues. The V gene lost 1 base and the J gene lost 6 bases, with 17 bases spanning the gap. CDR1 is SGHRS and CDR2 is YFSETQ in the germline V gene. As DNA, the CDR3 is TGCGCCAGCAGCTTGAGTCCGGCACTGCTAGCCGAGCAGTACTTC. This gives the protein CASSLSPALLAEQYF.

The chain has TRBV27 and TRBJ2-6, with a possible D match to TRBD1 (6 bases). CDR3 length: 14 residues. The germline gives CDR1 MNHEY, CDR2 SMNVEV (reference sequence). V lost 9 bases to trimming and J lost 12 bases, with 21 bases between them. CDR3 bases: TGTGCCAGTACGTCCCGGGACATGCGCAGCGTCCTGACTTTC. This encodes CASTSRDMRSVLTF.